A selection of T cell receptor beta chains follows, all from one sample in a study of metastatic and nonmetastatic thyroid tumors. TCRdb re-clonotyped the PCR reads through MiXCR. The sample contains tens of thousands of clones, about 24% of which appear only once. Source material: tumor tissue. Receptors were obtained from a male donor with papillary thyroid cancer or a benign thyroid nodule (not recorded which). Some clones in this sample may be carry-over from other donors' samples. CDR3s include the opening cysteine and the closing phenylalanine or tryptophan. D genes are given only for firm matches. Clone size is shown for a subset of rows, as once, few, many or a class of expanded clone.

CDR3 length: 15; D gene: TRBD2; clone size: many; J gene: TRBJ2-5; V gene: TRBV7-2; CDR3 DNA: TGTGCCAGCAGCTCCCCCGGGGAGGGCCTCGAGACCCAGTACTTC; CDR3 protein: CASSSPGEGLETQYF
CDR3 length: 18; D gene: TRBD2; clone size: many; J gene: TRBJ2-3; V gene: TRBV20-1; CDR3 DNA: TGCAGTGCTAGGTCGGGGCTAGCGGGAGAACTTAGCACAGATACGCAGTATTTT; CDR3 protein: CSARSGLAGELSTDTQYF
CDR3 length: 12; D gene: TRBD1; clone size: many; J gene: TRBJ2-7; V gene: TRBV27; CDR3 DNA: TGTGCCACCCGGGACAGGGGGGGCGAGCAGTACTTC; CDR3 protein: CATRDRGGEQYF
CDR3 length: 15; D gene: TRBD1; clone size: .; J gene: TRBJ1-2; V gene: TRBV6-1; CDR3 DNA: TGTGCCAGCAGTGATAGGGACAGGGCTATTGTAAGCTACACCTTC; CDR3 protein: CASSDRDRAIVSYTF
CDR3 length: 14; D gene: .; clone size: once; J gene: TRBJ2-3; V gene: TRBV5-1; CDR3 DNA: TGCGCCACCTCGGGGGGCGGCCTCACAGATACGCAGTATTTT; CDR3 protein: CATSGGGLTDTQYF
CDR3 length: 15; D gene: .; clone size: .; J gene: TRBJ1-2; V gene: TRBV2; CDR3 DNA: TGTGCCAGCAGTGATAGTACAGGGACTAACTATGGCTACACCTTC; CDR3 protein: CASSDSTGTNYGYTF
CDR3 length: 16; D gene: TRBD1; clone size: many; J gene: TRBJ2-1; V gene: TRBV19; CDR3 DNA: TGTGCCAGTAGTATAAACCGGGACAGGGGAACCAATGAGCAGTTCTTC; CDR3 protein: CASSINRDRGTNEQFF
CDR3 length: 13; D gene: .; clone size: .; J gene: TRBJ2-7; V gene: TRBV28; CDR3 DNA: TGTGCCAGCAGTCAGACAGGCGGGTACGAGCAGTACTTC; CDR3 protein: CASSQTGGYEQYF
CDR3 length: 13; D gene: .; clone size: many; J gene: TRBJ2-5; V gene: TRBV12-3/TRBV12-4; CDR3 DNA: TGTGCCAGCAGTTTACTGTCTGGGGAGACCCAGTACTTC; CDR3 protein: CASSLLSGETQYF
CDR3 length: 13; D gene: .; clone size: .; J gene: TRBJ2-1; V gene: TRBV20-1; CDR3 DNA: TGCAGTGCTATAGAGGGGGGGACTCCTGAGCAGTTCTTC; CDR3 protein: CSAIEGGTPEQFF
CDR3 length: 17; D gene: TRBD2; clone size: once; J gene: TRBJ2-1; V gene: TRBV14; CDR3 DNA: TGTGCCAGCAGCCAAGAGGGTTGGCTAGCGGGGGAAAGTGAGCAGTTCTTC; CDR3 protein: CASSQEGWLAGESEQFF
CDR3 length: 14; D gene: .; clone size: medium-sized; J gene: TRBJ2-7; V gene: TRBV6-2/TRBV6-3; CDR3 DNA: TGTGCCAGCAGAACCCTGGACATGTCCTACGAGCAGTACTTC; CDR3 protein: CASRTLDMSYEQYF
CDR3 length: 12; D gene: .; clone size: few; J gene: TRBJ1-1; V gene: TRBV28; CDR3 DNA: TGTGCCAGCAGTTTATCCCGAACTGAAGCTTTCTTT; CDR3 protein: CASSLSRTEAFF
CDR3 length: 17; D gene: TRBD2; clone size: few; J gene: TRBJ2-3; V gene: TRBV6-6; CDR3 DNA: TGTGCCAGCGTTGGAGGAGCGGGAGCACGAGGCACTGATACGCAGTATTTT; CDR3 protein: CASVGGAGARGTDTQYF
CDR3 length: 16; D gene: TRBD2; clone size: few; J gene: TRBJ2-7; V gene: TRBV20-1; CDR3 DNA: TGCAGTGCTAGAGATCCCCTAGCGGGAGACCTTCTGGAGCAGTACTTC; CDR3 protein: CSARDPLAGDLLEQYF
CDR3 length: 14; D gene: TRBD1; clone size: many; J gene: TRBJ1-1; V gene: TRBV12-3/TRBV12-4; CDR3 DNA: TGTGCCAGCAGCCAGGGGGTGGGGAGGACTGAAGCTTTCTTT; CDR3 protein: CASSQGVGRTEAFF
CDR3 length: 15; D gene: TRBD1; clone size: many; J gene: TRBJ2-7; V gene: TRBV20-1; CDR3 DNA: TGCAGTGCTGCCGGGACAGGAGGTCGGTTGGGCGAGCAGTACTTC; CDR3 protein: CSAAGTGGRLGEQYF
CDR3 length: 13; D gene: .; clone size: few; J gene: TRBJ2-3; V gene: TRBV6-5; CDR3 DNA: TGTGCCAGCAGTTACTCTCTGACAGATACGCAGTATTTT; CDR3 protein: CASSYSLTDTQYF
CDR3 length: 17; D gene: TRBD1; clone size: medium-sized; J gene: TRBJ1-5; V gene: TRBV20-1; CDR3 DNA: TGCAGTGCTAGTGGGACAGGGGGCTGGGATAGCAATCAGCCCCAGCATTTT; CDR3 protein: CSASGTGGWDSNQPQHF
CDR3 length: 13; D gene: .; clone size: many; J gene: TRBJ2-4; V gene: TRBV30; CDR3 DNA: TGTGCCTGGAGTACCGGGACTTGGAACATTCAGTACTTC; CDR3 protein: CAWSTGTWNIQYF
CDR3 length: 15; D gene: .; clone size: few; J gene: TRBJ2-4; V gene: TRBV7-9; CDR3 DNA: TGTGCCAGCAGCCCCCAGGCAGGGGCGGGAAACATTCAGTACTTC; CDR3 protein: CASSPQAGAGNIQYF
CDR3 length: 15; D gene: TRBD1; clone size: many; J gene: TRBJ2-1; V gene: TRBV27; CDR3 DNA: TGTGCCAGCAGACTGGGACAGGGGGGGATCAATGAGCAGTTCTTC; CDR3 protein: CASRLGQGGINEQFF
CDR3 length: 15; D gene: TRBD1; clone size: many; J gene: TRBJ2-5; V gene: TRBV3-1; CDR3 DNA: TGTGCCAGCAGCCAGAGGGACAGGGTGGGAGAGACCCAGTACTTC; CDR3 protein: CASSQRDRVGETQYF
CDR3 length: 14; D gene: TRBD1; clone size: once; J gene: TRBJ2-1; V gene: TRBV20-1; CDR3 DNA: TGCAGTGCTAGGAGGGACAGGTTGATCGATGAGCAGTTCTTC; CDR3 protein: CSARRDRLIDEQFF
CDR3 length: 16; D gene: TRBD2; clone size: once; J gene: TRBJ2-7; V gene: TRBV5-6; CDR3 DNA: TGTGCCAGCAGCTTCCCAGCGGGAGGGCCTCTGGACGATCAGTACTTC; CDR3 protein: CASSFPAGGPLDDQYF
CDR3 length: 14; D gene: .; clone size: many; J gene: TRBJ2-2; V gene: TRBV5-4; CDR3 DNA: TGTGCCAGCAGCTTGGGCGGTAGTACCGGGGAGCTGTTTTTT; CDR3 protein: CASSLGGSTGELFF
CDR3 length: 13; D gene: TRBD1; clone size: .; J gene: TRBJ1-2; V gene: TRBV19; CDR3 DNA: TGTGCCACTAGTATGACAGGGCAGGCTGTCTACACCTTC; CDR3 protein: CATSMTGQAVYTF
CDR3 length: 14; D gene: .; clone size: few; J gene: TRBJ2-1; V gene: TRBV7-9; CDR3 DNA: TGTGCCAGCAGCTTATTGGGGGCCGACAATGAGCAGTTCTTC; CDR3 protein: CASSLLGADNEQFF
CDR3 length: 14; D gene: .; clone size: many; J gene: TRBJ2-3; V gene: TRBV7-9; CDR3 DNA: TGTGCCAGCAGCTTAGGTGTGGGTATAGATACGCAGTATTTT; CDR3 protein: CASSLGVGIDTQYF
CDR3 length: 14; D gene: .; clone size: many; J gene: TRBJ2-2; V gene: TRBV11-2; CDR3 DNA: TGTGCCAGCAGCCCGGACACCTACACCGGGGAGCTGTTTTTT; CDR3 protein: CASSPDTYTGELFF
CDR3 length: 15; D gene: .; clone size: many; J gene: TRBJ1-1; V gene: TRBV5-1; CDR3 DNA: TGCGCCAGCAGCCCCTCGGGGGGGGCGATGACTGAAGCTTTCTTT; CDR3 protein: CASSPSGGAMTEAFF
CDR3 length: 18; D gene: TRBD1; clone size: many; J gene: TRBJ2-7; V gene: TRBV10-2; CDR3 DNA: TGCGCCAGCAGCCATGGAGGACAGGGGGGATCTGAGACCTACGAGCAGTACTTC; CDR3 protein: CASSHGGQGGSETYEQYF
CDR3 length: 15; D gene: .; clone size: many; J gene: TRBJ2-1; V gene: TRBV28; CDR3 DNA: TGTGCCAGCAGTCTACCAGTACAGGGTTACAATGAGCAGTTCTTC; CDR3 protein: CASSLPVQGYNEQFF
CDR3 length: 14; D gene: TRBD1; clone size: medium-sized; J gene: TRBJ2-5; V gene: TRBV7-2; CDR3 DNA: TGTGCCAGCAGCTTAAGCAGGGGGCTTGAGACCCAGTACTTC; CDR3 protein: CASSLSRGLETQYF
CDR3 length: 13; D gene: .; clone size: many; J gene: TRBJ1-2; V gene: TRBV12-3/TRBV12-4; CDR3 DNA: TGTGCCAGCAGTTTGGACGGAAACTATGGCTACACCTTC; CDR3 protein: CASSLDGNYGYTF
CDR3 length: 13; D gene: .; clone size: .; J gene: TRBJ2-1; V gene: TRBV7-9; CDR3 DNA: TGTGCCAGCCGTTTAGGGGACCACAATGAGCAGTTCTTC; CDR3 protein: CASRLGDHNEQFF
CDR3 length: 16; D gene: TRBD2; clone size: once; J gene: TRBJ2-7; V gene: TRBV5-1; CDR3 DNA: TGCGCCAGCAGCCCGTGGGGGGGAGTGGGAGGCTACGAGCAGTACTTC; CDR3 protein: CASSPWGGVGGYEQYF
CDR3 length: 15; D gene: .; clone size: .; J gene: TRBJ2-3; V gene: TRBV20-1; CDR3 DNA: TGCTGTGCTATTTCGACTTGCGGGACAGAGGATACGCAGTATTTT; CDR3 protein: CCAISTCGTEDTQYF
CDR3 length: 12; D gene: .; clone size: many; J gene: TRBJ2-5; V gene: TRBV20-1; CDR3 DNA: TGCAGTGCTAGAGTCGAGACCCAGACCCAGTACTTC; CDR3 protein: CSARVETQTQYF
CDR3 length: 17; D gene: .; clone size: medium-sized; J gene: TRBJ2-1; V gene: TRBV6-5; CDR3 DNA: TGTGCCAGCAGTTACTCCGGGGGTAAAAGGTCCTACAATGAGCAGTTCTTC; CDR3 protein: CASSYSGGKRSYNEQFF
CDR3 length: 14; D gene: .; clone size: many; J gene: TRBJ2-7; V gene: TRBV27; CDR3 DNA: TGTGCCAGCAGTTTACAGGGAAGTGTGGCCGAGCAGTACTTC; CDR3 protein: CASSLQGSVAEQYF
CDR3 length: 14; D gene: .; clone size: many; J gene: TRBJ2-1; V gene: TRBV5-6; CDR3 DNA: TGTGCCAGCAGCTTGGCCCGAAATTACAATGAGCAGTTCTTC; CDR3 protein: CASSLARNYNEQFF
CDR3 length: 15; D gene: .; clone size: .; J gene: TRBJ1-5; V gene: TRBV11-2; CDR3 DNA: TGTGCCAGCAGCTTAGGTCGGGGGAGACATCAGCCCCAACATTTT; CDR3 protein: CASSLGRGRHQPQHF
CDR3 length: 17; D gene: .; clone size: once; J gene: TRBJ1-1; V gene: TRBV11-2; CDR3 DNA: TGTGCCAGCAGCTTGGTGGGGGGAGAAGGGAGGAGGGAAAAAGCTTTCTTT; CDR3 protein: CASSLVGGEGRREKAFF